These 8 T cell receptor beta chains originate from one sample sequenced in a study of identical twins. TCRdb reprocessed the 5' RACE reads with MiXCR, giving one entry per CDR3 protein. The table shows approximately 620,000 distinct CDR3 sequences, with around 8.3% occurring only once. These same records also appear under a second study, on yellow fever vaccine responses in identical twins.

The sequencing sample was made of PBMCs. Source of these receptors: a woman between 18 and 29 years old in good health.

This clonotype was seen a few times. The chain carries TRBV27 and TRBJ2-7; 9 bases agree with TRBD1. The germline V gene encodes CDR1 MNHEY and CDR2 SMNVEV (reference sequence). The V gene end was trimmed by 3 bases and the J gene end by 3 bases; junction bases not matched to a gene: 3. The CDR3 runs to 14 residues. The CDR3, as DNA: TGTGCCAGCAGTTTCGGACAGGGGATCTACGAGCAGTACTTC. It encodes CASSFGQGIYEQYF.

The chain uses TRBV2 and TRBJ2-3, with D hard to call. The CDR3 is 13 residues long. The germline V and J ends were trimmed by 6 bases and 5 bases, with 12 bases remaining between them. Germline values: CDR1 SNHLY, CDR2 FYNNEI. The CDR3 DNA reads as TGTGCCAGCAGCGCCGAAACGAGAGATACGCAGTATTTT. Amino acids: CASSAETRDTQYF. Looking up the rest from reference TRBV2 and TRBJ2-3 gives the full variable domain: EPEVTQTPSHQVTQMGQEVILRCVPISNHLYFYWYRQILGQKVEFLVSFYNNEISEKSEIFDDQFSVERPDGSNFTLKIRSTKLEDSAMYFCASSAETRDTQYFGPGTRLTVL.

This clonotype was seen many times. CDR3 in DNA: TGTGCCAGCAGTTTAGTTCGGTTACTAGGGGGCTACACCTTC. It codes for CASSLVRLLGGYTF. This chain joins TRBV28 and TRBJ1-2; D is uncertain. CDR1 is MDHEN, CDR2 SYDVKM, per germline. V was cut by 2 bases and J by 8 bases, with 15 bases left in between. The CDR3 is 14 amino acids.

This chain uses TRBV6-2 or TRBV6-3 with TRBJ1-1; 7 bases agree with TRBD1. CDR3 size: 12 residues. In germline, CDR1 is MNHEY, CDR2 SVGEGT. V shed 5 bases and J 6 bases; nucleotides not matched to a gene: 3. The CDR3 sequence is CASSRQGPEAFF. The CDR3 bases are TGTGCCAGCAGTCGACAGGGCCCTGAAGCTTTCTTT.

The CDR3 nucleotides read TGTGCCAGCAGGGAACAGGGGACTGGGGCCAACGTCCTGACTTTC. Residues: CASREQGTGANVLTF. V usage is TRBV2 and J usage is TRBJ2-6, with TRBD1 identical over 7 bases. CDR1 is SNHLY, CDR2 FYNNEI, per germline. V was clipped by 6 bases and J by 2 bases; unmatched bases: 4. This CDR3 region has 15 residues.

This clonotype was seen only a few times. The chain is built from TRBV4-1 and TRBJ2-1; 8 nucleotides align to TRBD2. V trimming: 4 bases; J trimming: 9 bases; junction bases outside the gene matches: 20. The germline CDR1 and CDR2 sequences are MGHRA and YSYEKL. The CDR3 has 18 amino acids. Written as DNA, the CDR3 is TGCGCCAGCAGCCCCCTAGGAGTAGGGACGGGAGGGGTTGGTGAGCAGTTCTTC. Translation: CASSPLGVGTGGVGEQFF.

This clonotype has just a few counts. The DNA for the CDR3 is TGCAGTGCTAGACCCCTGGCGGTGAGCGAGCAGTACTTC. Its protein product is CSARPLAVSEQYF. V and J are TRBV20-1 and TRBJ2-7; no reliable D call. Germline V lookup: CDR1 DFQATT, CDR2 SNEGSKA (reference sequence). The CDR3 sequence is 13 residues long. Trimming shortened V by 2 bases and J by 6 bases, and 14 bases separated the two germline ends.

The chain combines TRBV18 with TRBJ2-7; a weak D match, TRBD2 (5 bases). The CDR3 runs to 15 residues. CDR1 is KGHSH, CDR2 LQKENI, per germline. V lost 2 bases to trimming and J lost 2 bases, with 13 bases between them. CDR3 in DNA: TGTGCCAGCTCACCAATGGCGGAGGTTCCCTACGAGCAGTACTTC. Protein: CASSPMAEVPYEQYF.